The next 29 T cell receptor beta chains were all read from a single sample in a study of blood T cell repertoires in COVID-19. The repertoire was sequenced with immunoSEQ multiplex PCR; TCRdb's copy has only in-frame clones and lacks some. The sample holds roughly 150,000 clones, approximately 84% seen once. The sample was peripheral blood. The receptors stem from a man aged 70-80 years with active or convalescent COVID-19.

J is TRBJ2-5 and V is TRBV18; TRBD1 is a possible D gene (5 bases). V was cut by 3 bases and J by 2 bases, with 7 bases left in between. This CDR3 contains 13 residues. CDR1 and CDR2 from the germline V gene are KGHSH and LQKENI. CDR3 sequence reads: CASSPRQQETQYF. DNA of the CDR3: TGTGCCAGCTCACCTCGACAGCAAGAGACCCAGTACTTC.

This clone was observed a single time. The V gene is TRBV18, the J gene TRBJ2-7; possibly TRBD1 for D (5 bases). The CDR3 runs 14 residues. The germline V gene has CDR1 KGHSH and CDR2 LQKENI. The V and J ends lost 3 bases and 6 bases respectively, with 15 bases between them. Here the CDR3 reads CASSPGLNLGEQYF. The CDR3 nucleotides are TGTGCCAGCTCACCGGGGCTGAACCTCGGCGAGCAGTACTTC.

The chain links TRBV5-1 to TRBJ1-1; perhaps TRBD1 as D (5 bases). Trimming took off 3 bases at V and 5 bases at J, with 14 bases between the two ends. The CDR3 runs to 14 residues. Germline CDR1 is SGHRS and CDR2 is YFSETQ. The CDR3 DNA follows: TGCGCCAGCAGCTCGGGCGGGGGGTCGACTGAAGCTTTCTTT. This sequence encodes CASSSGGGSTEAFF.

The chain links TRBV6-5 to TRBJ2-7; 7 nucleotides agree with TRBD1. Germline CDR1 is MNHEY and CDR2 is SVGAGI. Germline trimming cut 9 bases from V and 3 bases from J; bases unmatched to any gene: 11. The CDR3 length is 14 residues. Written as DNA, the CDR3 is TGTGCCAGTGCTAGGGGGACAGCAATCTACGAGCAGTACTTC. The encoded protein is CASARGTAIYEQYF.

This rearrangement joins TRBV4-3 to TRBJ1-2; perhaps TRBD1 as D (6 bases). The length of the CDR3 is 14 residues. Trimming pared 2 bases from V and 5 bases from J, leaving 12 bases between. Germline CDR1 LGHNA, CDR2 YSLEER. DNA of the CDR3: TGCGCCAGCAGCCAACTAGGACAGAAATATGGCTACACCTTC. Residues: CASSQLGQKYGYTF.

V is TRBV25-1 and J is TRBJ1-2; perhaps TRBD1 as D (5 bases). Germline values: CDR1 MGHDK, CDR2 SYGVNS. This CDR3 contains 14 residues. V was clipped by 5 bases and J by 5 bases, with 15 bases between them. The CDR3 DNA is TGTGCCAGCAGTCCCTTATCAGGGCTGTATGGCTACACCTTC. This sequence encodes CASSPLSGLYGYTF.

The rearrangement uses TRBV5-1 and TRBJ2-1; 11 positions agree with TRBD2. Germline values: CDR1 SGHRS, CDR2 YFSETQ. V gave up 2 bases and J gave up 3 bases; unmatched junction bases: 4. This CDR3 comprises 16 residues. The CDR3 DNA is TGCGCCAGCAGCTTCCCTCTAGCGGGAGGCTACAATGAGCAGTTCTTC. Its translation: CASSFPLAGGYNEQFF.

On this clone: This clone may be a read error of a much larger clone one base away. The V and J genes are TRBV27 and TRBJ2-7; weak D call: TRBD2 (5 bases). Germline CDR1 is MNHEY and CDR2 is SMNVEV (reference sequence). V shed 3 bases and J shed 2 bases, with 8 bases lying between them. CDR3 length: 13 residues. The CDR3 here is CASSFLGAYEQYF. In DNA, the CDR3 is TGTGCCAGCAGTTTTCTCGGGGCCTACGAGCAGTACTTC.

V usage is TRBV10-1 and J usage is TRBJ2-1; possible D gene TRBD1, 6 bases. V was shortened by 4 bases and J by 4 bases, with 14 bases between the two germline ends. Germline CDR1 is WNHNN and CDR2 is SYGVQD (reference sequence). There are 15 residues in the CDR3. The CDR3 reads CASSAGHEPYNEQFF. The CDR3, as DNA: TGCGCCAGCAGTGCGGGACACGAACCTTACAATGAGCAGTTCTTC.

The chain combines TRBV13 with TRBJ2-7, with 7 bases that match TRBD1. The CDR3 totals 15 residues. Germline V lookup: CDR1 PRHDT, CDR2 FYEKMQ (reference sequence). Unmatched junction bases numbered 10, after V lost 5 bases and J lost 3 bases. Here the CDR3 reads CASSPALQGNYEQYF. The CDR3 DNA follows: TGTGCCAGCAGCCCCGCCCTACAGGGGAACTACGAGCAGTACTTC. Filled out from reference TRBV13 and TRBJ2-7, the complete variable domain reads AAGVIQSPRHLIKEKRETATLKCYPIPRHDTVYWYQQGPGQDPQFLISFYEKMQSDKGSIPDRFSAQQFSDYHSELNMSSLELGDSALYFCASSPALQGNYEQYFGPGTRLTVT.

The chain carries TRBV29-1 and TRBJ2-1, with D perhaps TRBD2 (5 bases). V dropped 8 bases and J dropped 0 bases, with 29 bases sitting between them. CDR3 length: 19 amino acids. Germline V gene sequence: CDR1 SQVTM, CDR2 ANQGSEA. CDR3 sequence (DNA): TGCAGCTTCTTCGGGTGGACTCCGACGAATCATGCCTCCTACAATGAGCAGTTCTTC. This translates into CSFFGWTPTNHASYNEQFF.

There are a few counts of this clone. This chain connects TRBV3-1 (or the pseudogene TRBV3-2) to TRBJ2-7, with D perhaps matching TRBD2 (6 bases). This CDR3 has 14 residues. V was cut by 11 bases and J by 6 bases, with 23 bases left in between. Per the germline V gene, CDR1 is LGHDT and CDR2 is YNNKEL (reference sequence). The CDR3 DNA reads TGTGCCTGCACAACCCTGCGGGGCAACGGCGAGCAGTACTTC. Encoded protein: CACTTLRGNGEQYF.

The chain carries TRBV16 and TRBJ1-3, with TRBD1 matching 7 bases. The CDR3 is made up of 16 amino acids. Trimming cost V 6 bases and J 0 bases; bases outside gene matches: 8. Germline V lookup: CDR1 KGHSY, CDR2 FQNENV. Here the CDR3 reads CASSRRQGGSGNTIYF. CDR3 coding DNA: TGTGCCAGCAGTCGCCGACAGGGAGGCTCTGGAAACACCATATATTTT.

The V and J genes are TRBV6-6 and TRBJ2-7, with 7 positions matching TRBD1. The V segment lost 4 bases and the J segment 0 bases; nucleotides outside the gene matches: 3. The CDR3 contains 14 residues. The V gene's germline CDR1 is MNHNY and CDR2 SVGAGI (reference sequence). In DNA, the CDR3 is TGTGCCAGCAGTTGGGACAGCTACTCCTACGAGCAGTACTTC. Encoded protein: CASSWDSYSYEQYF.

This clone has just one count. The chain has TRBV29-1 and TRBJ2-3, with 7 bases that match TRBD1. The CDR3 length is 13 residues. V dropped 6 bases and J dropped 5; count of bases not matched to a gene: 8. Per germline, CDR1 SQVTM and CDR2 ANQGSEA. Here the CDR3 DNA reads TGCAGCGTCCCGACAGGGTGGGGAGATACGCAGTATTTT. This encodes CSVPTGWGDTQYF.

This clone is a singleton in its sample. The chain couples TRBV18 to TRBJ2-7; tentative D call: TRBD2 (5 bases). The V end lost 3 bases, the J end lost 3 bases, and 18 bases lay between the germline ends. The length of the CDR3 is 16 residues. The germline CDR1 and CDR2 sequences are KGHSH and LQKENI. The CDR3, as DNA: TGTGCCAGCTCACCTGCGGCGGGCCGGTACCTCTACGAGCAGTACTTC. Its protein product is CASSPAAGRYLYEQYF.

The V call is TRBV19, the J call TRBJ2-5; the match to TRBD2 covers 8 bases. Germline CDR1 is LNHDA and CDR2 is SQIVND (reference sequence). CDR3 length: 13 amino acids. The trim removed 8 bases at V and 5 bases at J, leaving 7 bases unmatched. CDR3 sequence: CASRPGGLETQYF. The CDR3, as DNA: TGTGCCAGTCGGCCGGGGGGGCTGGAGACCCAGTACTTC.

This chain links TRBV12-3 or TRBV12-4 with TRBJ2-1, with D unresolved. This CDR3 has 13 residues. V was cut by 4 bases and J by 5 bases, with 9 bases left in between. CDR3 in DNA: TGTGCCAGCAGTTCTAACTTAAACAATGAGCAGTTCTTC. It yields the protein CASSSNLNNEQFF.

The chain is built from TRBV10-3 and TRBJ2-5; D perhaps matches TRBD1 (6 bases). The CDR3 is 13 amino acids. Trimming left V 6 bases short and J 5 bases short, with 13 bases between. Per germline, CDR1 ENHRY and CDR2 SYGVKD. CDR3 DNA sequence: TGTGCCATCAGCCCCGGACAGACGGAGACCCAGTACTTC. This encodes CAISPGQTETQYF.

The CDR3 sequence: CASSRGQNYGYTF. CDR3 DNA: TGTGCCAGCAGCCGGGGACAGAACTATGGCTACACCTTC. V is TRBV13 and J is TRBJ1-2, with TRBD1 identical over 7 bases. V lost 5 bases and J lost 2; bases outside the gene matches: 2. CDR3 length: 13 residues. Germline loops: CDR1 PRHDT, CDR2 FYEKMQ (reference sequence).

The J gene is TRBJ2-7, the V gene TRBV11-2, with 11 bases identical to TRBD1. The V and J ends lost 4 bases and 5 bases, in that order; junction bases with no gene match: 1. The CDR3 sequence is 13 residues long. Germline CDR1 reads SGHAT; CDR2 reads FQNNGV. The CDR3 loop is CASSWDRGDEQYF. The CDR3 DNA sequence: TGTGCCAGCAGCTGGGACAGGGGGGACGAGCAGTACTTC.

The V call is TRBV7-2, the J call TRBJ1-6; D remains ambiguous. There are 15 residues in the CDR3. Per germline, CDR1 SGHTA and CDR2 FQGNSA. V gave up 3 bases and J gave up 4 bases, with 10 bases separating them. The chain's CDR3 is CASSLGGLYNSPLHF. DNA of the CDR3: TGTGCCAGCAGCTTGGGAGGGCTGTATAATTCACCCCTCCACTTT.

This clone came up once. The gene calls are TRBV7-2 and TRBJ1-1; D uncertain. The V and J ends lost 5 bases and 4 bases respectively, with 11 bases between them. This CDR3 is built from 13 residues. Germline V gene sequence: CDR1 SGHTA, CDR2 FQGNSA. The CDR3 DNA reads TGTGCCAGCAGCCTCAACCGGGGCACTGAAGCTTTCTTT. Translation: CASSLNRGTEAFF.

V and J are TRBV4-1 and TRBJ2-1; a weak D match, TRBD1 (5 bases). V was clipped by 4 bases and J by 9 bases, with 13 bases between them. Looked up from germline, CDR1 is MGHRA and CDR2 is YSYEKL. This CDR3 contains 13 residues. CDR3 residues: CASSLAGKGEQFF. The CDR3 nucleotides are TGCGCCAGCAGCCTCGCAGGGAAAGGTGAGCAGTTCTTC.

The rearrangement joins TRBV5-5 to TRBJ1-1; unclear D gene. Germline V gene sequence: CDR1 SGHKS, CDR2 YYEKEE (reference sequence). The CDR3 covers 13 residues. The V and J ends lost 4 bases and 2 bases respectively, with 9 bases between them. CDR3 sequence reads: CASSKTTNTEAFF. The CDR3 DNA sequence: TGTGCCAGCAGCAAGACAACTAACACTGAAGCTTTCTTT.

The chain carries TRBV4-1 and TRBJ2-2; the match to TRBD1 covers 9 bases. After removal of 4 bases from V and 8 bases from J, the junction contained 11 bases not matched to a gene. Germline CDR1 and CDR2: MGHRA and YSYEKL. The CDR3 totals 16 residues. Written as DNA, the CDR3 is TGCGCCAGCAGCCGCCAAGGGACAGGGATATCAGGGGAGCTGTTTTTT. This gives the protein CASSRQGTGISGELFF.

The genes are TRBV14 and TRBJ2-3; 8 positions match TRBD2. This CDR3 is 15 amino acids long. The V and J ends lost 3 bases and 0 bases, in that order; junction bases with no gene match: 2. Per germline, CDR1 SGHDN and CDR2 FVKESK. CDR3 DNA sequence: TGTGCCAGCAGCCAGATAGCGGGGAGCACAGATACGCAGTATTTT. Amino acid sequence: CASSQIAGSTDTQYF.

The V call is TRBV18, the J call TRBJ2-3; D gene uncertain. Between the trimmed V and J ends, which lost 2 bases and 5 bases, there was a span of 8 bases. CDR3 length equals 13 residues. Per the germline V gene, CDR1 is KGHSH and CDR2 is LQKENI. The CDR3 sequence is CASSPSAGDTQYF. The CDR3 DNA is TGTGCCAGCTCACCATCGGCAGGAGATACGCAGTATTTT.

This clone was counted once. This chain uses TRBV18 with TRBJ2-5; 7 bases match TRBD1. CDR3 length: 16 residues. Germline-derived CDR1 and CDR2 are KGHSH and LQKENI. J was trimmed by 2 bases and V by 3 bases; bases with no gene match: 9. CDR3 sequence (DNA): TGTGCCAGCTCACCGAGAGACAGGGCCAAGCAAGAGACCCAGTACTTC. This translates into CASSPRDRAKQETQYF.